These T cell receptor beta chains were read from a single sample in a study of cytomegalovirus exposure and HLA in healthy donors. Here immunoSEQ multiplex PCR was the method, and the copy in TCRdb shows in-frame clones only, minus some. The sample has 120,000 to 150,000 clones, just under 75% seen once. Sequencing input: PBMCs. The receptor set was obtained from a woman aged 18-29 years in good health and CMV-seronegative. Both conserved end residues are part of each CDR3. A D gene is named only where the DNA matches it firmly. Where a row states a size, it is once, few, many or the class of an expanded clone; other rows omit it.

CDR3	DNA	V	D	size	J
CASSAGLAGINEQFF	TGCGCCAGCAGCGCTGGACTAGCGGGGATAAATGAGCAGTTCTTC	TRBV10-2	TRBD2	-	TRBJ2-1
CASSQGLAALDTQYF	TGCGCCAGCAGCCAGGGACTAGCGGCTTTAGATACGCAGTATTTT	TRBV4-3	TRBD2	few	TRBJ2-3
CASSYDKPHGYTF	TGTGCCAGCAGTTACGACAAGCCCCATGGCTACACCTTC	TRBV6-6	-	-	TRBJ1-2
CASSPLDRGWAFF	TGTGCCAGCTCGCCCTTGGACAGGGGATGGGCTTTCTTT	TRBV18	TRBD1	-	TRBJ1-1
CASSYRSRDIQYF	TGTGCCAGCAGTTACCGCTCACGGGACATTCAGTACTTC	TRBV6-5	-	-	TRBJ2-4
CASSVGGGAEQYF	TGTGCCAGCAGCGTGGGCGGGGGGGCCGAGCAGTACTTC	TRBV9	TRBD2	-	TRBJ2-7
CASRVRGLYNEQFF	TGTGCCAGTAGGGTTAGAGGGCTCTACAATGAGCAGTTCTTC	TRBV19	-	-	TRBJ2-1
CASSLGDQTGPQGFF	TGTGCCAGCAGCTTAGGGGACCAGACAGGGCCTCAGGGGTTCTTC	TRBV7-9	TRBD1	-	TRBJ2-1
CASSTSGASQETQYF	TGTGCCAGCTCCACCAGTGGTGCTAGTCAAGAGACCCAGTACTTC	TRBV18	-	-	TRBJ2-5
CAISEGSGGGYTF	TGTGCCATCAGTGAGGGGTCAGGAGGAGGCTACACCTTC	TRBV10-3	-	-	TRBJ1-2
CASSPRTGGTMPAFF	TGTGCCAGTAGTCCGCGGACAGGGGGGACTATGCCAGCTTTCTTT	TRBV19	TRBD1	-	TRBJ1-1
CASSRQGKQPQHF	TGTGCCAGCAGCCGACAGGGGAAACAGCCCCAGCATTTT	TRBV7-2	TRBD1	-	TRBJ1-5
CAIRPAGGPGDEQFF	TGTGCCATCAGACCGGCGGGAGGGCCTGGCGATGAGCAGTTCTTC	TRBV10-3	TRBD2	-	TRBJ2-1
CASSHVGLAGGRVANVLTF	TGCGCCAGCAGCCATGTCGGACTAGCGGGAGGTCGAGTGGCCAACGTCCTGACTTTC	TRBV4-1	TRBD2	few	TRBJ2-6
CASSSWTGRGDYGYTF	TGTGCCAGCAGCTCCTGGACAGGGAGGGGTGACTATGGCTACACCTTC	TRBV7-2	TRBD1	-	TRBJ1-2
CASSQEAGFNSPLHF	TGCGCCAGCAGCCAAGAGGCAGGGTTTAATTCACCCCTCCACTTT	TRBV4-3	-	-	TRBJ1-6
CASSPTGGFRTGELFF	TGTGCCAGCTCACCGACGGGTGGCTTTCGGACCGGGGAGCTGTTTTTT	TRBV18	-	-	TRBJ2-2
CSVAKGDTYEQYF	TGCAGCGTTGCAAAAGGGGACACCTACGAGCAGTACTTC	TRBV29-1	-	-	TRBJ2-7
CASSFGSGANVLTF	TGTGCCAGCAGTTTCGGCTCTGGGGCCAACGTCCTGACTTTC	TRBV27	-	-	TRBJ2-6
CASSPREAYEQYF	TGTGCTAGCAGCCCCCGAGAAGCCTACGAGCAGTACTTC	TRBV7-7	-	few	TRBJ2-7
CASSARTGDETQYF	TGTGCCAGCAGTGCGAGGACAGGGGACGAGACCCAGTACTTC	TRBV2	TRBD1	-	TRBJ2-5
CASSWTGGGINYGYTF	TGTGCCAGCAGCTGGACAGGGGGGGGAATAAACTATGGCTACACCTTC	TRBV7-2	TRBD1	once	TRBJ1-2
CASSQEGAHDEAFF	TGTGCCAGCAGCCAAGAGGGGGCGCATGATGAAGCTTTCTTT	TRBV14	-	-	TRBJ1-1
CASSLNRDSFNEQFF	TGTGCCAGCAGCCTCAACCGGGACAGCTTCAATGAGCAGTTCTTC	TRBV11-3	TRBD1	-	TRBJ2-1
CASSLQGTIYNEQFF	TGTGCCAGCTCTCTCCAGGGGACCATATACAATGAGCAGTTCTTC	TRBV11-3	-	-	TRBJ2-1
CASSQDVTGTPSGYTF	TGTGCCAGCAGCCAAGATGTGACGGGGACACCGAGTGGCTACACCTTC	TRBV4-2	-	-	TRBJ1-2
CASSQAPGQGGNTIYF	TGTGCCAGCAGCCAAGCACCGGGACAGGGAGGAAACACCATATATTTT	TRBV4-2	TRBD1	-	TRBJ1-3
CASSPATGGPMNTEAFF	TGTGCCAGCAGCCCTGCGACAGGGGGCCCCATGAACACTGAAGCTTTCTTT	TRBV5-6	TRBD1	-	TRBJ1-1
CASSSVQYEQPQHF	TGTGCCAGCAGTTCCGTGCAGTACGAACAGCCCCAGCATTTT	TRBV6-6	-	few	TRBJ1-5
CASSSTGHRNTEAFF	TGTGCCAGCAGCTCAACAGGACACCGGAACACTGAAGCTTTCTTT	TRBV7-2	-	-	TRBJ1-1
CASSLTGNTGELFF	TGTGCCAGCAGCTTGACAGGGAACACCGGGGAGCTGTTTTTT	TRBV7-4	-	once	TRBJ2-2
CASSLVGRTGADTEAFF	TGTGCCAGCAGCTTGGTAGGGAGAACAGGGGCGGACACTGAAGCTTTCTTT	TRBV5-6	TRBD1	-	TRBJ1-1
CASSYLAGDTDTQYF	TGTGCCAGCTCCTATTTAGCGGGTGACACAGATACGCAGTATTTT	TRBV18	TRBD2	-	TRBJ2-3
CASSPRDRYYMPGKLFF	TGTGCCAGCAGCCCACGGGACAGGTACTACATGCCTGGAAAACTGTTTTTT	TRBV27	TRBD1	-	TRBJ1-4
CASSVLQFSGANVLTF	TGTGCCAGCAGTGTCTTGCAGTTCTCTGGGGCCAACGTCCTGACTTTC	TRBV2	-	-	TRBJ2-6
CASRRSAALWKNTIYF	TGTGCCAGCAGAAGGTCGGCGGCGCTCTGGAAAAACACCATATATTTT	TRBV21-1	-	-	TRBJ1-3
CASSQDGGPGREVDTQYF	TGCGCCAGCAGCCAAGATGGGGGGCCAGGGCGGGAGGTGGATACGCAGTATTTT	TRBV4-3	TRBD2	few	TRBJ2-3
CASMIGGAEDTQYF	TGTGCCAGCATGATAGGGGGGGCTGAAGATACGCAGTATTTT	TRBV5-4	-	few	TRBJ2-3
CASSFPGTGGAWGYTF	TGTGCCAGCAGCTTTCCCGGGACAGGGGGCGCGTGGGGCTACACCTTC	TRBV5-4	TRBD1	-	TRBJ1-2
CSAIPEDGYTF	TGCAGCGCCATCCCCGAGGATGGCTACACCTTC	TRBV29-1	-	-	TRBJ1-2
CASRRGSGTYEQYF	TGCGCCAGCAGGAGAGGGTCAGGAACCTACGAGCAGTACTTC	TRBV5-1	-	-	TRBJ2-7
CASSLGGGGADEQYF	TGCGCCAGCAGCTTGGGTGGCGGGGGGGCAGACGAGCAGTACTTC	TRBV5-1	TRBD2	-	TRBJ2-7
CASSSGGTSGADTQYF	TGTGCCAGCAGCTCAGGAGGGACTAGCGGGGCAGATACGCAGTATTTT	TRBV7-9	TRBD2	-	TRBJ2-3